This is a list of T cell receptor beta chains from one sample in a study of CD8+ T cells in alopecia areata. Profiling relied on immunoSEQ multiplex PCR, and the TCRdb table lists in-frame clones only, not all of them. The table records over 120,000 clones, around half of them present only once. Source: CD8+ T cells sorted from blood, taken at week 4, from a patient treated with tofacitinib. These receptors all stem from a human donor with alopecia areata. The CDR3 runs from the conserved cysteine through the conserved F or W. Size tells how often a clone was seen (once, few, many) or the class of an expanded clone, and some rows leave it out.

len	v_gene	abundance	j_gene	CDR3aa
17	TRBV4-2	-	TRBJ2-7	CASSQDQQGYEGNEQYF
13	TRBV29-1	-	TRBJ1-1	CSVIQRMNTEAFF
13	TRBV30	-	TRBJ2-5	CAWSLDWEETQYF
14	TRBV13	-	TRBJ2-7	CASSLNGGVYEQYF
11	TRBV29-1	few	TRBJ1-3	CSVPSGNTIYF
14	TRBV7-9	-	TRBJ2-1	CASSGLAGGYEQFF
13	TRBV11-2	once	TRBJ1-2	CASSLPGDYGYTF
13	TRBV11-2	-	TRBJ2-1	CATGAGGWDEQFF
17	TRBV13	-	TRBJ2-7	CASSLGWDASKDYEQYF
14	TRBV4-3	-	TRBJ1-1	CASSQLGMNTEAFF
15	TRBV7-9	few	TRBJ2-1	CASSLDSFSYNEQFF
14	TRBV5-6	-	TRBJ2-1	CASSLPTSGGEQFF
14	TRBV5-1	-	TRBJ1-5	CASSPLIGGKTQHF
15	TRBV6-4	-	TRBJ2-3	CASSDQAGGPDTQYF
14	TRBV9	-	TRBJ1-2	CASSPDRGQDGYTF
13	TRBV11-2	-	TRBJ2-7	CASSLGGASEQYF
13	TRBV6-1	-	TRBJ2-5	CASSERKQETQYF
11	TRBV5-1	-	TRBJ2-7	CASSEGYEQYF
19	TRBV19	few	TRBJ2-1	CASRLFYVPPGQGRNEQFF
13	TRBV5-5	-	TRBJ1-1	CASSTGGLPEAFF
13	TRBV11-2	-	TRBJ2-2	CASSSRNTGELFF
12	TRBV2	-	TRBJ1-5	CASSAGSQPQHF
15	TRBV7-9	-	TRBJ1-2	CASSPSRGEDYGYTF
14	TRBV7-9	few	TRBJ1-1	CASSLPGANTEAFF
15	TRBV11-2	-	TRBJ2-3	CASGLGPQITDTQYF
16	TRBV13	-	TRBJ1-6	CASSPRLGRGISPLHF
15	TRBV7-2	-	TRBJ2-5	CASSARPRGPETQYF
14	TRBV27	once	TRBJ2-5	CASSLRGPSETQYF
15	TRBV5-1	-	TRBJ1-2	CASSLEDGMGYGYTF
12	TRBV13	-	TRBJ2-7	CASSLQSYEQYF
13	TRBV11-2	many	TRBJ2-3	CASSLERTDTQYF
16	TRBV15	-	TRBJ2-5	CATSTRQGVPQETQYF
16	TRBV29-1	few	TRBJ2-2	CSVEGLAGMNTGELFF
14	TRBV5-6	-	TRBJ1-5	CASSLADFGQPQHF
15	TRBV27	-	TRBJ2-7	CASSLSPTGAYEQYF
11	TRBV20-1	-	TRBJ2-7	CSAGQGDEQYF
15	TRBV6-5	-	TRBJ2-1	CVSSYGTGDVNEQFF
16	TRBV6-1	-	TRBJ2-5	CASSAASGGLWETQYF
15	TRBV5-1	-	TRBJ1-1	CASSLEQGLSTEAFF
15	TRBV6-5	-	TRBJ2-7	CASSYGLGQGYEQYF
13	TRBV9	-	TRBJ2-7	CASSRGSGYEQYF
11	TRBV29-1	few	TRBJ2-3	CSVEDNLTQYF
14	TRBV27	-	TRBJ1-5	CASSFEGPHQPQHF
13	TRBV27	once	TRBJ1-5	CASSPGLLEPQHF
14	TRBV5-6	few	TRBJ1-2	CASSTDWINYGYTF
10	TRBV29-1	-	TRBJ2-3	CSVEDPPQYF
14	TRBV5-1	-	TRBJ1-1	CASSYGEGYTEAFF
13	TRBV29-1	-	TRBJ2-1	CSSGLAGNREQFF
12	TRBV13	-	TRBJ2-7	CASGQGANEQYF
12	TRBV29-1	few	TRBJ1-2	CSARSEGYGYTF
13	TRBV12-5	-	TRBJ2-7	CASGLELLYEQYF
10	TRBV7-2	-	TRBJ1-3	CASGGNTIYF
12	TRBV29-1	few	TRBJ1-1	CSVGGGGTEAFF
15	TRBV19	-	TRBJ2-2	CASSLGTGGDGELFF
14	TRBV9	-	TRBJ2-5	CASSTTLSEETQYF
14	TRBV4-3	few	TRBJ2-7	CASSQDRGFYEQYF
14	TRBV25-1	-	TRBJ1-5	CASSLRRPHQPQHF
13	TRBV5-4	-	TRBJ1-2	CASSPDRVSGYTF
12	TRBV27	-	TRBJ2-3	CASRGGPDTQYF